The clone carrying this T cell receptor (beta chain) was seen more than once but under ten times. Antigen: not known. The CDR3 consists of 13 residues. Trimming removed 4 bases from V and 4 bases from J, with 11 bases in between. Germline V gene data show CDR1 as MRHNA and CDR2 as SNTAGT. The data stem from a study of cytotoxic CD8 clonotypes in ibrutinib-treated CLL. Broader study findings: The times at which samples were taken varied between sustained-remission and progressing patients. Rare overall, public clonotypes shrank or held steady under therapy.

The method was immunoSEQ multiplex PCR; TCRdb's version includes in-frame clones alone and lacks a portion of them. Altogether about 250,000 clones are present, less than 75% being singletons, with the ten largest covering 15%. The V gene is TRBV6-4, the J gene TRBJ2-7, with no clear D. The receptor comes from a human donor with chronic lymphocytic leukemia. This specimen was PBMCs, taken after 24 months of ibrutinib treatment. CDR3 sequence (DNA): TGTGCCAGCAGTGTTGTCAGAGAATACGAGCAGTACTTC. It codes for CASSVVREYEQYF.